These 5 T cell receptor beta chains were sequenced from one sample in a study of blood T cell repertoires in COVID-19. The assay was immunoSEQ multiplex PCR, and TCRdb's table has in-frame clones only and misses some. The sample has around 80,000 clones; roughly 77% are singletons. The sequencing input was peripheral blood. Receptors were obtained from a man aged 50-59 years with active or convalescent COVID-19.

This chain uses TRBV18 with TRBJ2-1; 12 positions match TRBD2. Trimming removed 3 bases from V and 4 bases from J; junction bases left unmatched: 10. Germline V gives CDR1 KGHSH, CDR2 LQKENI. This CDR3 is 18 amino acids long. The CDR3 DNA reads TGTGCCAGCTCACCCCACGCGCCGACTAGCGGGGGTTACAATGAGCAGTTCTTC. Its translation is CASSPHAPTSGGYNEQFF.

The V call is TRBV6-5, the J call TRBJ1-2; D may be TRBD1 (5 bases). Germline V gene sequence: CDR1 MNHEY, CDR2 SVGAGI. The CDR3 extends over 15 amino acids. Trimming removed 0 bases at V and 5 bases at J, with 13 bases between. CDR3 sequence: CASSYSSGGAYGYTF. The CDR3 DNA sequence: TGTGCCAGCAGTTACTCGAGTGGAGGGGCTTATGGCTACACCTTC.

The rearrangement links TRBV19 to TRBJ2-6, with 10 positions matching TRBD1. The length of the CDR3 is 17 residues. The germline gives CDR1 LNHDA, CDR2 SQIVND (reference sequence). J lost 0 bases, V lost 5 bases, and 4 bases had no gene match. CDR3 in DNA: TGTGCCAGTAGTGGGACAGGGGTTGACTCTGGGGCCAACGTCCTGACTTTC. It yields the protein CASSGTGVDSGANVLTF. Drawing the rest from reference TRBV19 and TRBJ2-6, the complete variable domain is DGGITQSPKYLFRKEGQNVTLSCEQNLNHDAMYWYRQDPGQGLRLIYYSQIVNDFQKGDIAEGYSVSREKKESFPLTVTSAQKNPTAFYLCASSGTGVDSGANVLTFGAGSRLTVL.

The chain has TRBV5-4 and TRBJ1-1, with 9 bases that match TRBD1. Germline V CDR1 and CDR2: SGHNT, YYREEE (reference sequence). The CDR3 length is 15 residues. V lost 4 bases to trimming and J lost 1 base; unmatched junction nucleotides: 5. The CDR3 coding sequence is TGTGCCAGCAGCCCCGGGACAGGGCGGAACACTGAAGCTTTCTTT. This encodes CASSPGTGRNTEAFF.

V gene TRBV20-1 combines with J gene TRBJ2-1, with D uncertain. The CDR3 runs 11 residues. V was trimmed by 4 bases and J by 5 bases, leaving 6 bases between them. Germline values: CDR1 DFQATT, CDR2 SNEGSKA (reference sequence). Here the CDR3 DNA reads TGCAGTGCTAACAAAAACAATGAGCAGTTCTTC. Translating gives CSANKNNEQFF.